This T cell receptor beta chain was identified during a study of blood T cell repertoires in COVID-19. Study information: Collection of acute and convalescent COVID-19 samples took place in the United States, Italy and Spain. The analysed material was cDNA or gDNA that came from T cells, B-cell-depleted T cells, or PBMCs.

Original handling: For nucleated cells, counts were estimated from reference gene primer amplification. Profiling relied on immunoSEQ multiplex PCR, and the TCRdb table lists in-frame clones only, not all of them. V, J and clone size derive from that table, while D and trimming were established from the DNA sequence. The sample lists approximately 260,000 clones, over 80% occurring once. The CDR3 spans 15 residues. V usage is TRBV12-1 and J usage is TRBJ2-7; the table assigns TRBD1, which was not confirmed against the DNA. TRBV12-1 is assigned pseudogene status. The origin of this receptor is a woman in her thirties or forties with acute or convalescent COVID-19. What was sequenced was peripheral blood. The CDR3 nucleotides read TGTGCCAGCAGCGCCGGGACAGTAGCCTCCTACGAGCAGTACGTC. It translates to CASSAGTVASYEQYV.